The clone carrying this T cell receptor beta chain has only a few counts. Its antigen is not known. Its ends do not fully match the called genes, so a read error is possible. Profiled with immunoSEQ multiplex PCR; TCRdb holds only in-frame clones, not every one. The top ten clones hold 4.4% of a sample with some 150,000 clones, roughly 94% of them seen once. This entry comes from a study of T cell responses to AZD1222 COVID-19 vaccine. The CDR3 runs to 12 residues. The germline V gene has CDR1 MNHEY and CDR2 SVGEGT. Study-wide results and limits: Females made up more of the donors, who were largely white British, and clonal diversity may have come out too low.

This TCR derives from an adult in good health. Sequencing used peripheral blood, obtained on day 0 of MenACWY control vaccination. The chain carries TRBV6-2 or TRBV6-3 and TRBJ1-4; D is unclear. The CDR3 sequence is CGSSSANEKLFF. The CDR3 DNA is TGTGGCAGCAGCTCGGCTAATGAAAAACTGTTTTTT.